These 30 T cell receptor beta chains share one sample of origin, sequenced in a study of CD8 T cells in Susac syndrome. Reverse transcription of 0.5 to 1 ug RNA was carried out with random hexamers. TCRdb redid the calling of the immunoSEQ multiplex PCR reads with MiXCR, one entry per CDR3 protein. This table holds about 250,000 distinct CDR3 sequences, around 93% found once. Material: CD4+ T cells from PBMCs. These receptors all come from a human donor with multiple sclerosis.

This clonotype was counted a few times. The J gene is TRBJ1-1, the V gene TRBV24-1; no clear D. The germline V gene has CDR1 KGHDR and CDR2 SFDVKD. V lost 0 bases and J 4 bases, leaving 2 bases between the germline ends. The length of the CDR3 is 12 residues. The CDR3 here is CATSDLGTEAFF. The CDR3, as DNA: TGTGCCACCAGTGATTTGGGCACTGAAGCTTTCTTT.

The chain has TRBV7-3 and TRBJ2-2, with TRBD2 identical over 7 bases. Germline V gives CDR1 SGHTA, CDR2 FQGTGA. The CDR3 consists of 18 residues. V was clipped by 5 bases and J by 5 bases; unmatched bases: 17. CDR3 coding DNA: TGTGCCAGCAGCCCCCGCCCGGGCGGGAGTTCCCTAACCGGGGAGCTGTTTTTT. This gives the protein CASSPRPGGSSLTGELFF. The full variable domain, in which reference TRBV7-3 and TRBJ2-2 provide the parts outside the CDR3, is GAGVSQTPSNKVTEKGKYVELRCDPISGHTALYWYRQSLGQGPEFLIYFQGTGAADDSGLPNDRFFAVRPEGSVSTLKIQRTERGDSAVYLCASSPRPGGSSLTGELFFGEGSRLTVL.

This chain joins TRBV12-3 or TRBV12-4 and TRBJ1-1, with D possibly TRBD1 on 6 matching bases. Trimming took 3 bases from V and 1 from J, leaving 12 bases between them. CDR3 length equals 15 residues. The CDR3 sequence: CASSLSGQPNTEAFF. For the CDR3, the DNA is TGTGCCAGCAGTTTGTCCGGACAGCCGAACACTGAAGCTTTCTTT.

This CDR3 is CASSLASSSQQETQYF. CDR3 nucleotide sequence: TGTGCCAGCAGCTTAGCTTCCAGTTCCCAGCAAGAGACCCAGTACTTC. This chain uses TRBV7-9 with TRBJ2-5; unclear D gene. This CDR3 is 16 amino acids long. Trimming stripped 0 bases from V and 2 bases from J, with 13 bases between. Looked up from germline, CDR1 is SEHNR and CDR2 is FQNEAQ (reference sequence).

In DNA, the CDR3 is TGTGCCAGCTCACCATTGGCCAGTTCCTACGAGCAGTACTTC. Its translation: CASSPLASSYEQYF. The chain carries TRBV18 and TRBJ2-7, with D unclear. CDR3 length equals 14 residues. Trimming shortened V by 2 bases and J by 1 base, and 9 bases separated the two germline ends. Per germline, CDR1 KGHSH and CDR2 LQKENI.

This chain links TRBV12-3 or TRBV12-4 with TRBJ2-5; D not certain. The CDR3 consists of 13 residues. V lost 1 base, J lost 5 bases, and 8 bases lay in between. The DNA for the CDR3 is TGTGCCAGCAGTTTAGAAGTTTCGGAGACCCAGTACTTC. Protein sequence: CASSLEVSETQYF.

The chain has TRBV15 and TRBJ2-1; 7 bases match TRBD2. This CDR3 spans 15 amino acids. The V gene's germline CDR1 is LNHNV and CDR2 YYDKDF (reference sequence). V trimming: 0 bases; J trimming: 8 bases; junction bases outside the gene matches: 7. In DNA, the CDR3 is TGTGCCACCAGCAGAGATGGGGGGGGTAGCTATGAGCAGTTCTTC. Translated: CATSRDGGGSYEQFF.

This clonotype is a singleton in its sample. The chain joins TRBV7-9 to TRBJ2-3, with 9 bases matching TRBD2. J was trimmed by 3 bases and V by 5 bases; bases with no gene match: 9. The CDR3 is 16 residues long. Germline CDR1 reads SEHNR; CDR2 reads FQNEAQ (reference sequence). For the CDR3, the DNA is TGTGCCAGCAGCCAGCTAGCGGGGCTTGGGACAGATACGCAGTATTTT. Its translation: CASSQLAGLGTDTQYF.

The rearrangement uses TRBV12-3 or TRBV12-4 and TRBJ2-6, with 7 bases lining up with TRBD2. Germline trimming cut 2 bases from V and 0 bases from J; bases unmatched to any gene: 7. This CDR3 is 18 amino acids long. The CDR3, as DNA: TGTGCCAGCAGTTTACCCGGACTAGGTATCTCTGGGGCCAACGTCCTGACTTTC. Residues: CASSLPGLGISGANVLTF.

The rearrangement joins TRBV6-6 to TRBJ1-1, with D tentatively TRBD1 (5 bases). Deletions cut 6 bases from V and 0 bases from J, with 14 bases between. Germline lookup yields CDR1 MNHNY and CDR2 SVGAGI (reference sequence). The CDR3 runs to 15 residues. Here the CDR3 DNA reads TGTGCCAGCAGACCCGTCGGGGGGGTGAACACTGAAGCTTTCTTT. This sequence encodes CASRPVGGVNTEAFF.

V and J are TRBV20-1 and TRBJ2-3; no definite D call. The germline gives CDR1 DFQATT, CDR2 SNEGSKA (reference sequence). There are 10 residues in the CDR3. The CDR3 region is CSPAGDTQYF. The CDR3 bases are TGCAGCCCCGCCGGGGATACGCAGTATTTT.

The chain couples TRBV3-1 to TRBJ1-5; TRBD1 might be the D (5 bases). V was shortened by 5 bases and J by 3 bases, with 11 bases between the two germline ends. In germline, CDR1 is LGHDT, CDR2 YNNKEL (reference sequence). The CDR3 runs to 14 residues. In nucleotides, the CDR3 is TGTGCCAGCAGCACCCGGGGACCCAATCAGCCCCAGCATTTT. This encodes CASSTRGPNQPQHF.

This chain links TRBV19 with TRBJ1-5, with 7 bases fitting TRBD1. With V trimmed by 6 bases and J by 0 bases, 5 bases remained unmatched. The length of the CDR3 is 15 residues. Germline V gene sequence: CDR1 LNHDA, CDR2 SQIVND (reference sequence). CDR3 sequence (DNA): TGTGCCAGTAGACTGGGACAGTCTAGCAATCAGCCCCAGCATTTT. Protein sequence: CASRLGQSSNQPQHF.

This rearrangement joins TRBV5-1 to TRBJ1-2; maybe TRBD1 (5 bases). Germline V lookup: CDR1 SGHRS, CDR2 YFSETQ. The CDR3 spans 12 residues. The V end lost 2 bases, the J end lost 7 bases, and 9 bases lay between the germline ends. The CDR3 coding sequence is TGCGCCAGCAGCTTATACGACAGTGGCTACACCTTC. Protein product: CASSLYDSGYTF.

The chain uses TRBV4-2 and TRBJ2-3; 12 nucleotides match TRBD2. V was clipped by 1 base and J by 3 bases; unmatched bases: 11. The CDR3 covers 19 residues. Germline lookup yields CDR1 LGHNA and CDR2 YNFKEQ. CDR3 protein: CASSQGTPLAGGRTDTQYF. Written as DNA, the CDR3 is TGTGCCAGCAGCCAAGGAACCCCCCTAGCGGGGGGGCGAACAGATACGCAGTATTTT.

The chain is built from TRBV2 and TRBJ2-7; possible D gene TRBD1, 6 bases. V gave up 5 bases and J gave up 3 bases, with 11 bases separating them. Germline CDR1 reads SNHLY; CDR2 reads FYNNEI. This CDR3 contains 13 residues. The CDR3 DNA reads TGTGCCAGCAGTCCTACGGACAGCTACGAGCAGTACGTC. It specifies CASSPTDSYEQYV.

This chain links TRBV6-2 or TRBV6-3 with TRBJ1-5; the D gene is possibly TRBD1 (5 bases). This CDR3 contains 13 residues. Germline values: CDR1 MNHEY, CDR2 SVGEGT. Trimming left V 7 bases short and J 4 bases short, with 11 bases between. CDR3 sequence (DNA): TGTGCCAGCACGTCCTGGGGGAATCAGCCCCAGCATTTT. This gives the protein CASTSWGNQPQHF.

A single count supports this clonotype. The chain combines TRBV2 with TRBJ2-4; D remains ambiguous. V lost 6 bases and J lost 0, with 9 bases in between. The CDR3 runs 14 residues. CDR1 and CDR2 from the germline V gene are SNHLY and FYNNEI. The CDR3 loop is CASRGNLAKNIQYF. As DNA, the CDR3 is TGTGCCAGCAGGGGGAACCTAGCCAAAAACATTCAGTACTTC.

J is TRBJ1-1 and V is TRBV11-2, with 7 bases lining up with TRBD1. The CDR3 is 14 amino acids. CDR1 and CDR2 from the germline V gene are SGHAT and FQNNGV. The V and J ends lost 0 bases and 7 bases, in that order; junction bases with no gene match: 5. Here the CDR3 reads CASSLDWTGIEAFF. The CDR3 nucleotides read TGTGCCAGCAGCTTAGACTGGACAGGAATTGAAGCTTTCTTT.

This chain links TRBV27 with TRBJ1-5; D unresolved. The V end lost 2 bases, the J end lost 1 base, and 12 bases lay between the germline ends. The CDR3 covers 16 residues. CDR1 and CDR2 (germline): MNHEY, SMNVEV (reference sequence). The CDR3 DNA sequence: TGTGCCAGCAGTTTACGCGGGGAGAGGAGCAATCAGCCCCAGCATTTT. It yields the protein CASSLRGERSNQPQHF.

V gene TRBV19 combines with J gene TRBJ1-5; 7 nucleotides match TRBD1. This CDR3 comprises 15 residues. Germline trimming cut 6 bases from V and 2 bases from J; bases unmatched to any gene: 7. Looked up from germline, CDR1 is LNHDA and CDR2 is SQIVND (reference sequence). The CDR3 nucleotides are TGTGCCAGTAGCGAACAGGGGAATCGCAATCAGCCCCAGCATTTT. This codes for CASSEQGNRNQPQHF.

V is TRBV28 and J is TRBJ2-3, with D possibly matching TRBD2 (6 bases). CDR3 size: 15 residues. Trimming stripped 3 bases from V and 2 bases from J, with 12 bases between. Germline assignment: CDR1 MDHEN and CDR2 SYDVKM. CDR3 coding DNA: TGTGCCAGCAGTTTCCCAGCGGGCCCCACAGATACGCAGTATTTT. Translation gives CASSFPAGPTDTQYF.

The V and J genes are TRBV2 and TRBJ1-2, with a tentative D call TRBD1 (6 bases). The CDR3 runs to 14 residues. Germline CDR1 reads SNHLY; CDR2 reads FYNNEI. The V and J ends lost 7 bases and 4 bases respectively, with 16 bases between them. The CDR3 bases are TGTGCCAGCACTCAAGACAGGAACCTCTATGGCTACACCTTC. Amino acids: CASTQDRNLYGYTF.

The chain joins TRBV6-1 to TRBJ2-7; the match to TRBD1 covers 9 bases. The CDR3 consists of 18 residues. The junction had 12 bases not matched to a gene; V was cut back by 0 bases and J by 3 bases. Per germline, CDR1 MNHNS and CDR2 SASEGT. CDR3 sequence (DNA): TGTGCCAGCAGTGAAGCAGCTTCATACCGGGACAGGGACTACGAGCAGTACGTC. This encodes CASSEAASYRDRDYEQYV.

CDR3 DNA sequence: TGTGCCAGCAGCTTAGGCCTGGACCAAGAGACCCAGTACTTC. Protein product: CASSLGLDQETQYF. The rearrangement uses TRBV7-9 and TRBJ2-5, with unresolved D. Deletions cut 1 base from V and 0 bases from J, with 6 bases between. Germline CDR1 SEHNR, CDR2 FQNEAQ (reference sequence). CDR3 size: 14 residues.

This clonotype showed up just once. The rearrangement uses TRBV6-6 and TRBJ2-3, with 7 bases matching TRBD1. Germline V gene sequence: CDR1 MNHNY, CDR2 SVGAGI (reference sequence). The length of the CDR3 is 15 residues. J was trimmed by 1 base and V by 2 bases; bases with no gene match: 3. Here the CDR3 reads CASSYDRAGTDTQYF. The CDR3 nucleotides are TGTGCCAGCAGTTACGACAGGGCGGGCACAGATACGCAGTATTTT.

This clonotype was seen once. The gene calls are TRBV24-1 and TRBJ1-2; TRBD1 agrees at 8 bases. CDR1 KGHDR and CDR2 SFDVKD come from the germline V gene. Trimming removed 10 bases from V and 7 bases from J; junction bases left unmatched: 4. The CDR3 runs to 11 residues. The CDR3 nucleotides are TGTGCCACTCAGGGGGCGCGTGGCTACACCTTC. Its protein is CATQGARGYTF.

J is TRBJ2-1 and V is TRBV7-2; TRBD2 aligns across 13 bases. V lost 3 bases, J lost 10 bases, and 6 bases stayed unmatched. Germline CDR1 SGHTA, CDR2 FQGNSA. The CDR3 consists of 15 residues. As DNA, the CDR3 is TGTGCCAGCAGCTTCGCCGGACTAGCGGGAGAAGAGCAGTTCTTC. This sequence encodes CASSFAGLAGEEQFF.

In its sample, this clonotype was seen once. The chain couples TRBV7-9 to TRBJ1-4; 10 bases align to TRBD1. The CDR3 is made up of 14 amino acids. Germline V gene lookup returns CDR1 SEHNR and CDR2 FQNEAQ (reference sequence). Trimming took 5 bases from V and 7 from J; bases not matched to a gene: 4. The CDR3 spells CASSPTGGFEKLFF. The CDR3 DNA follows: TGTGCCAGCAGCCCGACAGGGGGCTTTGAAAAACTGTTTTTT.

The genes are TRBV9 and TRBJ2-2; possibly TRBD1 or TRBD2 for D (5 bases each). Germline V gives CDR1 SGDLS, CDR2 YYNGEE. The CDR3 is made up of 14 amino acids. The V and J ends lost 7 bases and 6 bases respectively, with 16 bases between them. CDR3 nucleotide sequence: TGTGCCAGCGGTTCTAGGGGAGTCGCCGGGGAGCTGTTTTTT. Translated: CASGSRGVAGELFF.